The sample holds a few counts of the clone carrying this T cell receptor (beta chain). Antigen specificity is unknown. The CDR3 runs to 19 residues. These data come from a study of T cells after yellow fever vaccination. Study-level findings and limits: Among all clonotypes, a small share was observed in both CD4 and CD8 compartments.

The study made its TCR cDNA through 5'RACE template switching. That step introduced a universal primer site along with UMIs. Using its own MiXCR run on the 5' RACE reads, TCRdb lists one record per CDR3 protein. The sample has about 210,000 distinct CDR3 sequences; more than 3% are singletons. V gene TRBV3-2 combines with J gene TRBJ2-6. TRBV3-2 counts as a pseudogene. The specimen was CD4+ T cells sorted from PBMCs, collected 10 days after the yellow fever booster vaccination. This clonotype originated in a man aged 18-30 years who received the YFV17D yellow fever vaccine. CDR3: CASSQDSVSSLSGANVLTF. In DNA, the CDR3 is TGTGCCAGCAGCCAAGATTCGGTCAGTTCACTCTCTGGGGCCAACGTCCTGACTTTC.